This section outlines one T cell receptor beta chain sequence together with its context. The cohort comprised adults aged roughly 18 to 95 years residing in some 24 US areas. The source of the sample is a study of blood T cell repertoires in COVID-19. V lost 3 bases to trimming and J lost 5 bases, with 10 bases between them. CDR3 length equals 13 residues. CDR1 LNHDA and CDR2 SQIVND come from the germline V gene (reference sequence). The table came from immunoSEQ multiplex PCR; TCRdb's copy has only in-frame clones and leaves some out. The sample lists approximately 300,000 clones, more than 75% occurring once.

The V and J genes are TRBV19 and TRBJ1-2; the D gene is possibly TRBD1 (5 bases). This receptor was taken from a man aged 30 to 45 who had recovered from COVID-19. The sample consisted of PBMCs or T cells enriched from blood (not recorded which). In DNA, the CDR3 is TGTGCCAGTAGTATGGCGGGGCTATATGGCTACACCTTC. Encoded protein: CASSMAGLYGYTF.